This passage covers 25 T cell receptor beta chains from one sample sequenced in a study of T cells after somatic rescue of genetic block. Method: immunoSEQ multiplex PCR; TCRdb's copy keeps in-frame clones and lacks some. The sample shows 45,000 to 70,000 clones, approximately 96% of them seen only once. Sequenced: peripheral blood mononuclear cells (PBMCs). The receptors were gathered from a child less than two years old.

The rearrangement uses TRBV27 and TRBJ1-4, with D unclear. Germline V CDR1 and CDR2: MNHEY, SMNVEV (reference sequence). The CDR3 is made up of 14 amino acids. The germline V and J ends were trimmed by 1 base and 0 bases, with 3 bases remaining between them. The CDR3 DNA reads TGTGCCAGCAGTTTATGGGCAACTAATGAAAAACTGTTTTTT. It specifies CASSLWATNEKLFF.

The chain combines TRBV7-9 with TRBJ2-3, with D perhaps given as TRBD1 or TRBD2 (5 bases each). Germline loops: CDR1 SEHNR, CDR2 FQNEAQ (reference sequence). Trimming stripped 5 bases from V and 7 bases from J, with 13 bases between. The CDR3 covers 13 residues. CDR3 in DNA: TGTGCCAGCAGCCCGGGACCCTCTTATACGCAGTATTTT. Encoded protein: CASSPGPSYTQYF.

The V and J genes are TRBV5-1 and TRBJ2-2; D possibly corresponds to TRBD2 (5 bases). CDR1 is SGHRS and CDR2 is YFSETQ in the germline V gene. There are 15 residues in the CDR3. Trimming pared 2 bases from V and 0 bases from J, leaving 8 bases between. The CDR3 loop is CASSLVGANTGELFF. The CDR3 DNA reads as TGCGCCAGCAGCTTAGTGGGAGCGAACACCGGGGAGCTGTTTTTT.

V usage is TRBV21-1 and J usage is TRBJ1-1. TRBV21-1 is a pseudogene locus. The CDR3 loop spans 15 amino acids. CDR3 in DNA: TGTGCCAGCAGCAAAGCGCGGCAGTTGAACACTGAAGCTTTCTTT. Translating gives CASSKARQLNTEAFF.

The chain uses TRBV4-3 and TRBJ1-4; 8 positions agree with TRBD1. Per the germline V gene, CDR1 is LGHNA and CDR2 is YSLEER. This CDR3 contains 14 residues. V was clipped by 3 bases and J by 4 bases; unmatched bases: 1. This chain's CDR3 is CASSHRGLNEKLFF. The CDR3 region has the DNA TGCGCCAGCAGCCACAGGGGGCTTAATGAAAAACTGTTTTTT.

The table lists this clone with a count of one. This sequence joins TRBV27 and TRBJ2-2; possible D gene TRBD1, 6 bases. Germline lookup yields CDR1 MNHEY and CDR2 SMNVEV (reference sequence). The CDR3 runs to 14 residues. V was shortened by 6 bases and J by 1 base, with 9 bases between the two germline ends. The CDR3 DNA sequence: TGTGCCAGCAGACCGGGACAGAACACCGGGGAGCTGTTTTTT. This codes for CASRPGQNTGELFF.

This rearrangement joins TRBV6-5 to TRBJ2-2, with D unresolved. Germline V gene data show CDR1 as MNHEY and CDR2 as SVGAGI. The CDR3 consists of 11 residues. V lost 4 bases, J lost 5 bases, and 2 bases lay in between. This chain's CDR3 is CASSWTGELFF. DNA of the CDR3: TGTGCCAGCAGTTGGACCGGGGAGCTGTTTTTT.

This chain connects TRBV28 to TRBJ2-7; 7 nucleotides agree with TRBD1. The V segment lost 5 bases and the J segment 4 bases; nucleotides outside the gene matches: 5. The germline V gene encodes CDR1 MDHEN and CDR2 SYDVKM. This CDR3 contains 13 residues. The CDR3 nucleotides read TGTGCCAGCAGTGGCCGGGACAGTTACGAGCAGTACTTC. Its translation: CASSGRDSYEQYF.

The chain joins TRBV23-1 to TRBJ2-1, with 7 bases lining up with TRBD1. TRBV23-1 is marked as an open reading frame, function uncertain. This CDR3 contains 15 residues. J lost 4 bases, V lost 0 bases, and 3 bases had no gene match. DNA for the CDR3: TGCGCCAGCAGTCAATCCGGGGACAGTTACAATGAGCAGTTCTTC. Protein sequence: CASSQSGDSYNEQFF.

The genes are TRBV9 and TRBJ2-3, with unresolved D. CDR1 and CDR2 from the germline V gene are SGDLS and YYNGEE. This CDR3 is built from 12 residues. The ends were cut back, 0 bases at V and 4 bases at J, with 3 bases in the middle. The CDR3 DNA is TGTGCCAGCAGCGTAGCCTCAGATACGCAGTATTTT. Protein product: CASSVASDTQYF.

CDR3 sequence reads: CASSLGGRARGYNEQFF. For the CDR3, the DNA is TGTGCCAGCAGCTTGGGCGGGAGGGCCAGAGGCTACAATGAGCAGTTCTTC. The chain uses TRBV5-4 and TRBJ2-1, with TRBD2 matching 9 bases. After removal of 0 bases from V and 3 bases from J, the junction contained 7 bases not matched to a gene. Per the germline V gene, CDR1 is SGHNT and CDR2 is YYREEE (reference sequence). The CDR3 consists of 17 residues.

The chain uses TRBV7-2 and TRBJ2-1; D possibly corresponds to TRBD2 (6 bases). The germline gives CDR1 SGHTA, CDR2 FQGNSA. This CDR3 is built from 14 residues. V lost 5 bases and J lost 1, with 9 bases in between. CDR3 loop: CASSRERSYNEQFF. CDR3 bases: TGTGCCAGCAGCCGGGAGCGGTCCTACAATGAGCAGTTCTTC.

The V gene is TRBV7-6, the J gene TRBJ1-1; 7 bases are a match to TRBD1. This CDR3 comprises 13 residues. V trimming: 1 base; J trimming: 4 bases; junction bases outside the gene matches: 0. Germline V lookup: CDR1 SGHVS, CDR2 FNYEAQ. The CDR3 sequence is CASSLGQGTEAFF. CDR3 nucleotide sequence: TGTGCCAGCAGCTTAGGACAGGGCACTGAAGCTTTCTTT.

The chain couples TRBV2 to TRBJ1-3, with D unclear. The CDR3 is 15 residues long. Looked up from germline, CDR1 is SNHLY and CDR2 is FYNNEI. The V end lost 6 bases, the J end lost 3 bases, and 15 bases lay between the germline ends. The CDR3 reads CASSEIDWYGNTIYF. The CDR3 bases are TGTGCCAGCAGCGAAATTGACTGGTATGGAAACACCATATATTTT.

This rearrangement joins TRBV7-2 to TRBJ2-2; 12 bases line up with TRBD2. Germline V gives CDR1 SGHTA, CDR2 FQGNSA. CDR3 length: 19 residues. The V gene end was trimmed by 1 base and the J gene end by 5 bases; junction bases not matched to a gene: 11. As DNA, the CDR3 is TGTGCCAGCAGCTTAGTGTCGCTAGCGGGAGGGCCCTGGACCGGGGAGCTGTTTTTT. Its protein product is CASSLVSLAGGPWTGELFF.

The chain combines TRBV28 with TRBJ2-5, with no clear D. The DNA end is a closer match to TRBJ2-7, so the J assignment may be wrong. From germline, CDR1 is MDHEN and CDR2 SYDVKM. CDR3 length equals 13 residues. The CDR3 protein is CASRFAGTYEQYF. The CDR3 coding sequence is TGTGCCAGCAGGTTTGCAGGAACATACGAGCAGTACTTC.

V usage is TRBV9 and J usage is TRBJ1-5, with D unresolved. The length of the CDR3 is 10 residues. Trimming pared 2 bases from V and 6 bases from J, leaving 0 bases between. In germline, CDR1 is SGDLS, CDR2 YYNGEE. The CDR3 sequence: CASSVQPQHF. CDR3 DNA: TGTGCCAGCAGCGTTCAGCCCCAGCATTTT.

The chain joins TRBV25-1 to TRBJ1-4; 7 bases map to TRBD1. The CDR3 runs 14 residues. The germline V gene has CDR1 MGHDK and CDR2 SYGVNS. J was trimmed by 0 bases and V by 8 bases; bases with no gene match: 3. As DNA, the CDR3 is TGTGCCAGCCCACAGGGGACAACTAATGAAAAACTGTTTTTT. Protein sequence: CASPQGTTNEKLFF.

This rearrangement joins TRBV5-6 to TRBJ2-5, with 13 nucleotides matching TRBD2. Germline CDR1 SGHDT, CDR2 YYEEEE. V lost 5 bases and J lost 4; bases outside the gene matches: 2. The CDR3 totals 14 residues. CDR3 region: CASRLAGGPETQYF. CDR3 in DNA: TGTGCCAGCAGACTAGCGGGAGGGCCAGAGACCCAGTACTTC. The full variable domain, in which reference TRBV5-6 and TRBJ2-5 provide the parts outside the CDR3, is DAGVTQSPTHLIKTRGQQVTLRCSPKSGHDTVSWYQQALGQGPQFIFQYYEEEERQRGNFPDRFSGHQFPNYSSELNVNALLLGDSALYLCASRLAGGPETQYFGPGTRLLVL.

This clone appeared once. This CDR3 reads CASSLIGASYNEQFF. CDR3 DNA sequence: TGTGCCAGCAGCTTGATTGGGGCATCCTACAATGAGCAGTTCTTC. The gene calls are TRBV5-5 and TRBJ2-1; D is possibly TRBD1 (5 bases). V lost 1 base to trimming and J lost 1 base, with 9 bases between them. The germline V gene encodes CDR1 SGHKS and CDR2 YYEKEE (reference sequence). The CDR3 contains 15 residues.

The rearrangement uses TRBV7-2 and TRBJ2-3, with D unclear. This CDR3 is built from 14 residues. Trimming took 5 bases from V and 4 from J, leaving 13 bases between them. Germline values: CDR1 SGHTA, CDR2 FQGNSA. CDR3: CASSPKMLPDTQYF. The CDR3 DNA follows: TGTGCCAGCAGCCCGAAGATGCTTCCAGATACGCAGTATTTT.

The CDR3: CASSLGLAVNTGELFF. CDR3 sequence (DNA): TGTGCCAGCAGCTTGGGACTAGCGGTTAACACCGGGGAGCTGTTTTTT. V and J are TRBV5-4 and TRBJ2-2; 9 nucleotides agree with TRBD2. CDR3 size: 16 residues. Trimming took 0 bases from V and 2 from J; bases not matched to a gene: 2. Germline-derived CDR1 and CDR2 are SGHNT and YYREEE (reference sequence).

The chain couples TRBV15 to TRBJ1-2, with 7 bases fitting TRBD1. Germline V gives CDR1 LNHNV, CDR2 YYDKDF (reference sequence). Trimming took 5 bases from V and 8 from J; bases not matched to a gene: 11. The CDR3 totals 14 residues. This chain's CDR3 is CATSSRDRVGGYTF. As DNA, the CDR3 is TGTGCCACCAGCTCGAGAGACAGGGTAGGCGGCTACACCTTC.

Regarding this clone: Other DNA sequences of this sample code for an identical CDR3. The chain recombines TRBV5-1 with TRBJ2-7, with TRBD2 identical over 9 bases. Germline lookup yields CDR1 SGHRS and CDR2 YFSETQ. This CDR3 has 14 amino acids. The trim removed 4 bases at V and 0 bases at J, leaving 2 bases unmatched. CDR3 nucleotide sequence: TGCGCCAGCAGCCTGACTAGCGGCTCCTACGAGCAGTACTTC. This sequence encodes CASSLTSGSYEQYF.

V gene TRBV7-9 combines with J gene TRBJ2-3; 10 bases are a match to TRBD2. J was trimmed by 5 bases and V by 5 bases; bases with no gene match: 7. CDR1 SEHNR and CDR2 FQNEAQ come from the germline V gene (reference sequence). The CDR3 loop spans 15 amino acids. CDR3 sequence reads: CASSQSGRVRDTQYF. For the CDR3, the DNA is TGTGCCAGCAGCCAGAGCGGGAGGGTGAGAGATACGCAGTATTTT. Using reference TRBV7-9 and TRBJ2-3 for the parts outside the CDR3, the full variable domain is DTGVSQNPRHKITKRGQNVTFRCDPISEHNRLYWYRQTLGQGPEFLTYFQNEAQLEKSRLLSDRFSAERPKGSFSTLEIQRTEQGDSAMYLCASSQSGRVRDTQYFGPGTRLTVL.